The 24 T cell receptor beta chains reported below all come from one sample, sequenced in a study of shared T cell receptors in the human thymus. Clones were read by immunoSEQ multiplex PCR, and TCRdb kept only the in-frame ones, dropping some. The sample yields 700,000 to 750,000 clones, 70% to 90% seen once. This same sample was also taken into another study, of human thymus T cells.

Sequencing input: thymocytes. These TCRs come from a girl under three years old with a congenital heart defect.

The chain couples TRBV5-1 to TRBJ1-6; tentatively, D is TRBD1 (6 bases). The V and J ends lost 1 base and 0 bases respectively, with 17 bases between them. The CDR3 loop spans 19 amino acids. Germline V gives CDR1 SGHRS, CDR2 YFSETQ. The CDR3 DNA reads TGCGCCAGCAGCTTGTACATTCCGGACAGAAGCTCCTATAATTCACCCCTCCACTTT. Its protein product is CASSLYIPDRSSYNSPLHF.

CDR3 protein: CASSLDPPSVGTSRPTDTQYF. CDR3 sequence (DNA): TGTGCCAGCAGCTTAGACCCTCCTTCCGTAGGGACTAGCCGTCCCACAGATACGCAGTATTTT. The V gene is TRBV7-6, the J gene TRBJ2-3, with 9 bases aligning to TRBD2. The V gene's germline CDR1 is SGHVS and CDR2 FNYEAQ. Losses at the gene ends were 1 base for V and 2 bases for J; bases not matched to a gene: 19. This CDR3 has 21 amino acids.

The chain carries TRBV5-6 and TRBJ1-5, with 11 bases fitting TRBD1. CDR3 length equals 15 residues. Germline V CDR1 and CDR2: SGHDT, YYEEEE. The ends lost 4 bases at V and 6 bases at J; junction bases unmatched: 6. The CDR3 DNA sequence: TGTGCCAGCAGCCCCCGGGACAGGGGGTTTCAGCCCCAGCATTTT. Amino acid sequence: CASSPRDRGFQPQHF.

This clone was counted only a few times. The rearrangement links TRBV6-1 to TRBJ2-2; maybe TRBD1 (6 bases). The V gene's germline CDR1 is MNHNS and CDR2 SASEGT. Trimming took 7 bases from V and 1 from J, leaving 13 bases between them. This CDR3 is 15 amino acids long. CDR3 DNA sequence: TGTGCCAGCATTCGGACAGCCCTGAACACCGGGGAGCTGTTTTTT. This translates into CASIRTALNTGELFF.

The chain employs TRBV4-2 and TRBJ2-1, with 7 bases lining up with TRBD1. The CDR3 spans 17 residues. V lost 1 base and J lost 4; bases outside the gene matches: 10. CDR1 is LGHNA, CDR2 YNFKEQ, per germline. The CDR3 sequence is CASSQARDSPLYNEQFF. The CDR3 DNA sequence: TGTGCCAGCAGCCAAGCCCGGGACAGCCCGTTATACAATGAGCAGTTCTTC.

The J gene is TRBJ2-3, the V gene TRBV10-1, with D hard to call. Looked up from germline, CDR1 is WNHNN and CDR2 is SYGVQD (reference sequence). The germline V and J ends were trimmed by 2 bases and 0 bases, with 12 bases remaining between them. CDR3 length: 16 residues. For the CDR3, the DNA is TGCGCCAGCAGTGAGGATATAGTATCTAGCACAGATACGCAGTATTTT. Translating gives CASSEDIVSSTDTQYF.

The CDR3, as DNA: TGTGCCAGCAGCTTAATGGACAGGGGAGGGACTGGGGCCAACGTCCTGACTTTC. Translating gives CASSLMDRGGTGANVLTF. The chain is built from TRBV13 and TRBJ2-6; 9 positions match TRBD1. The CDR3 runs to 18 residues. With V trimmed by 2 bases and J by 2 bases, 7 bases remained unmatched. Germline V gene lookup returns CDR1 PRHDT and CDR2 FYEKMQ (reference sequence).

The chain couples TRBV11-2 to TRBJ2-7; TRBD2 matches at 10 bases. Germline CDR1 is SGHAT and CDR2 is FQNNGV. Trimming cost V 6 bases and J 6 bases; bases outside gene matches: 14. This CDR3 is built from 16 residues. The CDR3 coding sequence is TGTGCCAGCAGATTCAGCTCAGCGGGGGGGCGTCGCGAGCAGTACTTC. This encodes CASRFSSAGGRREQYF.

The genes are TRBV9 and TRBJ2-1; D is possibly TRBD2 (5 bases). Germline loops: CDR1 SGDLS, CDR2 YYNGEE. Trimming left V 3 bases short and J 8 bases short, with 15 bases between. CDR3 length: 14 amino acids. The CDR3 here is CASSATVDSDEQFF. CDR3 bases: TGTGCCAGCAGCGCGACCGTGGACTCGGATGAGCAGTTCTTC.

The chain uses TRBV6-5 and TRBJ1-1; 9 bases map to TRBD1. The CDR3 is 13 amino acids. The germline V gene encodes CDR1 MNHEY and CDR2 SVGAGI. Trimming cost V 7 bases and J 7 bases; bases outside gene matches: 7. CDR3 DNA: TGTGCCAGCAAGACGGGACAGGGAATTGAAGCTTTCTTT. Translation: CASKTGQGIEAFF.

CDR3: CASSSPQGEAPQHF. CDR3 coding DNA: TGTGCCAGCAGCTCCCCCCAAGGGGAGGCGCCCCAGCATTTT. The V call is TRBV11-2, the J call TRBJ1-5; maybe TRBD1 (5 bases). This CDR3 comprises 14 residues. Germline values: CDR1 SGHAT, CDR2 FQNNGV. V dropped 4 bases and J dropped 9 bases, with 16 bases sitting between them.

The chain links TRBV10-3 to TRBJ1-1; 7 bases match TRBD1. Germline-derived CDR1 and CDR2 are ENHRY and SYGVKD. The CDR3 is made up of 19 amino acids. The V and J ends lost 3 bases and 0 bases, in that order; junction bases with no gene match: 16. CDR3 nucleotide sequence: TGTGCCATCAGTGATGGACCTCCGTGGACAGGACTATTGAACACTGAAGCTTTCTTT. It is translated as CAISDGPPWTGLLNTEAFF.

The J gene is TRBJ1-2, the V gene TRBV28; 7 bases map to TRBD1. CDR3 length equals 13 residues. V was clipped by 6 bases and J by 8 bases; unmatched bases: 9. CDR1 and CDR2 (germline): MDHEN, SYDVKM. CDR3: CASRFQGTDGYTF. As DNA, the CDR3 is TGTGCCAGCAGGTTTCAAGGGACAGACGGCTACACCTTC.

CDR3 amino acids: CASSQTSRDRDNEQFF. The CDR3 coding sequence is TGCGCCAGCAGCCAAACTAGCCGGGACAGAGACAATGAGCAGTTCTTC. The J gene is TRBJ2-1, the V gene TRBV4-1, with a tentative D call TRBD1 (7 bases). Trimming took 2 bases from V and 5 from J, leaving 16 bases between them. Per the germline V gene, CDR1 is MGHRA and CDR2 is YSYEKL. CDR3 length: 16 residues.

The chain combines TRBV5-1 with TRBJ2-3; 7 bases fit TRBD1. CDR1 SGHRS and CDR2 YFSETQ come from the germline V gene. The length of the CDR3 is 15 residues. V lost 0 bases and J lost 3; bases outside the gene matches: 4. CDR3 loop: CASSLAGQETDTQYF. The DNA for the CDR3 is TGCGCCAGCAGCTTGGCCGGACAGGAAACAGATACGCAGTATTTT.

This chain connects TRBV30 to TRBJ1-4, with D perhaps matching TRBD1 (6 bases). V was pared by 1 base and J by 4 bases, with 13 bases between. Germline V gene sequence: CDR1 GTSNPN, CDR2 SVGIG (reference sequence). This CDR3 has 15 residues. The CDR3 loop is CAWSEGGAHNEKLFF. The CDR3 bases are TGTGCCTGGAGTGAGGGGGGGGCCCATAATGAAAAACTGTTTTTT. The entire variable domain, with the rest obtained from reference TRBV30 and TRBJ1-4, is as follows: SQTIHQWPATLVQPVGSPLSLECTVEGTSNPNLYWYRQAAGRGLQLLFYSVGIGQISSEVPQNLSASRPQDRQFILSSKKLLLSDSGFYLCAWSEGGAHNEKLFFGSGTQLSVL.

The J gene is TRBJ1-2, the V gene TRBV19, with D hard to call. CDR1 is LNHDA, CDR2 SQIVND, per germline (reference sequence). Trimming removed 5 bases from V and 10 bases from J, with 14 bases in between. The CDR3 is 12 residues long. The chain's CDR3 is CASSSQTGVYTF. The CDR3 bases are TGTGCCAGTAGTTCACAGACCGGGGTCTACACCTTC.

DNA of the CDR3: TGTGCCAGCAGTTGCCAGGGAAGGGGCAATCAGCCCCAGCATTTT. It translates to CASSCQGRGNQPQHF. The chain is built from TRBV6-6 and TRBJ1-5, with D tentatively TRBD1 (5 bases). This CDR3 region has 15 residues. The germline gives CDR1 MNHNY, CDR2 SVGAGI (reference sequence). Trimming removed 4 bases from V and 2 bases from J, with 12 bases in between.

This sequence joins TRBV28 and TRBJ2-1; perhaps TRBD2 as D (6 bases). CDR1 and CDR2 from the germline V gene are MDHEN and SYDVKM. CDR3 length: 11 residues. V shed 7 bases and J shed 15 bases, with 16 bases lying between them. CDR3 loop: CASTGGGKRFF. Written as DNA, the CDR3 is TGTGCCAGCACCGGAGGAGGGAAGCGGTTCTTC.

This chain uses TRBV11-2 with TRBJ1-2; 7 nucleotides match TRBD1. Germline CDR1 and CDR2: SGHAT and FQNNGV. The CDR3 spans 15 residues. Germline trimming cut 1 base from V and 1 base from J; bases unmatched to any gene: 3. Here the CDR3 reads CASSLGSGGNYGYTF. The CDR3 DNA follows: TGTGCCAGCAGCTTAGGATCAGGGGGTAACTATGGCTACACCTTC.

This chain uses TRBV5-1 with TRBJ2-7, with 9 bases lining up with TRBD1. The CDR3 totals 17 residues. The germline V gene encodes CDR1 SGHRS and CDR2 YFSETQ. The V segment lost 0 bases and the J segment 2 bases; nucleotides outside the gene matches: 9. CDR3 protein: CASSLVRSGQGAYEQYF. The CDR3 nucleotides read TGCGCCAGCAGCTTGGTGCGGTCGGGACAGGGCGCCTACGAGCAGTACTTC.

This chain links TRBV7-6 with TRBJ1-1; a possible D gene is TRBD1 (5 bases). In germline, CDR1 is SGHVS, CDR2 FNYEAQ. V gave up 6 bases and J gave up 3 bases, with 14 bases separating them. This CDR3 is built from 14 residues. The CDR3 region is CASSPLQVDTEAFF. For the CDR3, the DNA is TGTGCCAGCAGTCCTCTACAGGTGGACACTGAAGCTTTCTTT.

V is TRBV14 and J is TRBJ1-4; D gene ambiguous. The CDR3 contains 15 residues. V lost 1 base and J lost 7, with 13 bases in between. Germline V gene sequence: CDR1 SGHDN, CDR2 FVKESK. The CDR3 loop reads CASSQGEGSAEKLFF. CDR3 nucleotides: TGTGCCAGCAGCCAAGGGGAGGGCAGTGCTGAAAAACTGTTTTTT.

There are a few counts of this clone. The chain is built from TRBV5-6 and TRBJ1-2; 11 bases match TRBD1. V shed 3 bases, J shed 8 bases, and the junction held 6 bases outside the gene matches. Germline CDR1 SGHDT, CDR2 YYEEEE. This CDR3 has 14 amino acids. Here the CDR3 reads CASSSGQGARGYTF. DNA for the CDR3: TGTGCCAGCAGCTCCGGACAGGGGGCGCGAGGCTACACCTTC.